This is a list of T cell receptor beta chains from one sample in a study of blood T cell repertoires in COVID-19. Data came from immunoSEQ multiplex PCR; TCRdb stores just in-frame clones and leaves some out. The repertoire holds a few hundred thousand clones, with around nine tenths as singletons. Source material: peripheral blood. Receptors were obtained from a young woman who had recovered from COVID-19. Each CDR3 is given with its conserved first and last residue.

J: TRBJ1-2
V: TRBV27
CDR3: CASRGTGVGGYTF

J: TRBJ1-4
V: TRBV13
CDR3: CASSPAGTSLANEKLFF

J: TRBJ1-4
V: TRBV9
CDR3: CASSVEGGGNEKLFF

J: TRBJ1-4
V: TRBV10-1
CDR3: CASSESDRPDDEKLFF

J: TRBJ2-5
V: TRBV5-4
CDR3: CASRGQGGPQETQYF

J: TRBJ2-1
V: TRBV4-3
CDR3: CASSQNLIATSYNEQFF

J: TRBJ1-1
V: TRBV28
CDR3: CASRPGTANTEAFF

J: TRBJ1-1
V: TRBV6-2/TRBV6-3
CDR3: CASSYPRGDLNTEAFF

J: TRBJ2-3
V: TRBV4-2
CDR3: CASSQWAGETDTQYF

J: TRBJ1-1
V: TRBV7-2
CDR3: CASSLNWATEAFF

J: TRBJ2-7
V: TRBV20-1
CDR3: CSAREMRRQYF

J: TRBJ1-5
V: TRBV5-6
CDR3: CASSLQGPRGGPQHF

J: TRBJ2-7
V: TRBV6-6
CDR3: CASSYDSHEQYF

J: TRBJ2-3
V: TRBV19
CDR3: CASERLGTDTQYF

J: TRBJ2-7
V: TRBV6-2/TRBV6-3
CDR3: CASSSEYEQYF

J: TRBJ2-7
V: TRBV7-9
CDR3: CASSSVTSGNYEQYF

J: TRBJ2-3
V: TRBV25-1
CDR3: CASASSGSRVRHTDTQYF

J: TRBJ1-3
V: TRBV28
CDR3: CATRGDRAETFSGNTIYF

J: TRBJ1-2
V: TRBV27
CDR3: CASRPDRDYGYTF

J: TRBJ1-5
V: TRBV5-6
CDR3: CASSLGDSPNQPQHF

J: TRBJ1-2
V: TRBV29-1
CDR3: CSVEGVEDYGYTF